Presented here are 26 T cell receptor beta chains from one specimen sequenced in a study of Graves' ophthalmopathy and Graves' hyperthyroidism. As the template, RNA transcripts were used to amplify TCR beta CDR3 regions. Investigators did first-round RT-PCR with HTBI primers, then second-round multiplex PCR. TCRdb re-analysed the multiplex PCR reads in MiXCR, keeping a single row per CDR3 protein. The sample shows approximately 150,000 distinct CDR3 sequences, around 39% of them seen only once. Sample: peripheral blood. These receptors came from a man aged 25-40 years with Graves' ophthalmopathy.

The chain links TRBV27 to TRBJ1-1, with D possibly TRBD1 on 5 matching bases. Germline V gives CDR1 MNHEY, CDR2 SMNVEV (reference sequence). The germline V and J ends were trimmed by 8 bases and 4 bases, with 14 bases remaining between them. This CDR3 spans 13 amino acids. The CDR3 coding sequence is TGTGCCAGCTTCCAAGGGGTCACCACTGAAGCTTTCTTT. Its translation is CASFQGVTTEAFF.

This clonotype was counted ten times or more. This rearrangement joins TRBV19 to TRBJ2-7; 9 nucleotides match TRBD1. Germline V gene sequence: CDR1 LNHDA, CDR2 SQIVND (reference sequence). V dropped 10 bases and J dropped 2; count of bases not matched to a gene: 9. This CDR3 has 14 amino acids. The CDR3 DNA sequence: TGTGCCACCAGGGGACAGGGCAATACCTACGAGCAGTACTTC. This codes for CATRGQGNTYEQYF. The complete variable domain, with remaining parts taken from reference TRBV19 and TRBJ2-7, reads DGGITQSPKYLFRKEGQNVTLSCEQNLNHDAMYWYRQDPGQGLRLIYYSQIVNDFQKGDIAEGYSVSREKKESFPLTVTSAQKNPTAFYLCATRGQGNTYEQYFGPGTRLTVT.

This clonotype occurred once. The chain carries TRBV6-2 or TRBV6-3 and TRBJ1-1; 8 positions agree with TRBD1. CDR1 MNHEY and CDR2 SVGEGT come from the germline V gene. This CDR3 spans 14 amino acids. Losses at the gene ends were 7 bases for V and 5 bases for J; bases not matched to a gene: 9. The CDR3 DNA follows: TGTGCCAGCAAGACGACAGGGGAGGGGACTGAAGCTTTCTTT. Translating it yields CASKTTGEGTEAFF.

This clonotype was found many times. The CDR3 region has the DNA TGTGCCAGCAACCCGGGACAGGGCAATAGGAACACCGGGGAGCTGTTTTTT. Protein sequence: CASNPGQGNRNTGELFF. The chain couples TRBV28 to TRBJ2-2, with TRBD1 matching 9 bases. V was pared by 7 bases and J by 1 base, with 10 bases of the junction left unmatched. The CDR3 runs 17 residues. Germline V gene data show CDR1 as MDHEN and CDR2 as SYDVKM.

The V call is TRBV19, the J call TRBJ2-2; the D is unclear. The CDR3 loop spans 16 amino acids. Germline CDR1 and CDR2: LNHDA and SQIVND (reference sequence). The V gene lost 1 base and the J gene lost 0 bases, with 9 bases spanning the gap. The CDR3 protein is CASSIAGSANTGELFF. The CDR3 DNA is TGTGCCAGTAGTATAGCCGGCAGCGCGAACACCGGGGAGCTGTTTTTT.

This clonotype was observed at least ten times. This chain joins TRBV5-6 and TRBJ2-7; 12 nucleotides agree with TRBD1. The CDR3 contains 13 residues. The J segment lost 7 bases and the V segment lost 5 bases, leaving 4 bases of the junction unmatched. CDR1 SGHDT and CDR2 YYEEEE come from the germline V gene. The CDR3 nucleotides are TGTGCCAGCAGTCGGGACAGGGGGCGTGAGCAGTACTTC. It yields the protein CASSRDRGREQYF.

This clonotype was recorded once. The chain joins TRBV12-3 or TRBV12-4 to TRBJ1-5, with 9 positions matching TRBD1. Trimming took 5 bases from V and 5 from J; bases not matched to a gene: 7. The CDR3 is 15 residues long. The CDR3 DNA follows: TGTGCCAGCAGTCCTCCGGGACAGGGCTATCAGCCCCAGCATTTT. This codes for CASSPPGQGYQPQHF.

Many counts were recorded for this clonotype. V is TRBV28 and J is TRBJ2-7; perhaps TRBD1 as D (11 bases). Germline V gene lookup returns CDR1 MDHEN and CDR2 SYDVKM. CDR3 length: 21 residues. Trimming removed 5 bases at V and 5 bases at J, with 37 bases between. The CDR3 sequence: CASSPTSWTGGQAGGPNEQYF. As DNA, the CDR3 is TGTGCCAGCAGTCCTACCTCGTGGACAGGGGGCCAAGCGGGAGGGCCTAACGAGCAGTACTTC.

The chain joins TRBV6-1 to TRBJ2-5, with TRBD1 matching over 8 bases. The CDR3 spans 19 residues. CDR1 is MNHNS and CDR2 is SASEGT in the germline V gene. V was clipped by 2 bases and J by 2 bases; unmatched bases: 16. The chain's CDR3 is CASSEIGQGLRWGQETQYF. The CDR3 DNA reads as TGTGCCAGCAGTGAAATCGGACAGGGATTGCGTTGGGGTCAAGAGACCCAGTACTTC.

There are many counts of this clonotype. The chain is built from TRBV10-3 and TRBJ1-2, with TRBD1 as a possible D gene (6 bases). CDR1 and CDR2 (germline): ENHRY, SYGVKD. The V end lost 0 bases, the J end lost 5 bases, and 10 bases lay between the germline ends. The CDR3 spans 14 residues. DNA of the CDR3: TGTGCCATCAGTGAGTCCGGGGGACAATATGGCTACACCTTC. The encoded protein is CAISESGGQYGYTF.

This sequence joins TRBV28 and TRBJ1-2; 9 bases line up with TRBD1. This CDR3 region has 16 residues. Germline V gene sequence: CDR1 MDHEN, CDR2 SYDVKM. J gave up 6 bases and V 3 bases, and 11 bases lay outside the gene matches. The CDR3 nucleotides are TGTGCCAGCAGTTTTAACCACAGGGGGCAAGGAGATGGCTACACCTTC. Protein product: CASSFNHRGQGDGYTF.

This clonotype was found many times. V and J are TRBV11-1 and TRBJ1-1; 9 bases align to TRBD1. Germline CDR1 is SGHAT and CDR2 is FQDESV (reference sequence). The ends lost 1 base at V and 1 base at J; junction bases unmatched: 10. The CDR3 totals 18 residues. The CDR3 loop reads CASSLGLGTGIANTEAFF. The CDR3 DNA is TGTGCCAGCAGCTTAGGTCTGGGGACAGGGATAGCGAACACTGAAGCTTTCTTT.

This clonotype was found a few times. The chain uses TRBV7-2 and TRBJ2-7; TRBD1 matches at 8 bases. The ends lost 4 bases at V and 4 bases at J; junction bases unmatched: 9. The CDR3 length is 15 residues. Germline values: CDR1 SGHTA, CDR2 FQGNSA. CDR3 in amino acids: CASSSGPGQVYEQYF. In nucleotides, the CDR3 is TGTGCCAGCAGCTCGGGACCGGGACAGGTTTACGAGCAGTACTTC.

This clonotype has a count of ten or more. V is TRBV28 and J is TRBJ2-7, with TRBD2 identical over 12 bases. This CDR3 contains 19 residues. Germline assignment: CDR1 MDHEN and CDR2 SYDVKM. V shed 3 bases, J shed 2 bases, and the junction held 14 bases outside the gene matches. In DNA, the CDR3 is TGTGCCAGCAGTTTCCCGGAAGGCGCTAGCGGGAGGGCAACCTACGAGCAGTACTTC. Translated, it gives CASSFPEGASGRATYEQYF.

The gene calls are TRBV12-3 or TRBV12-4 and TRBJ1-2, with a possible D match to TRBD1 (5 bases). The CDR3 runs to 13 residues. Trimming took off 7 bases at V and 8 bases at J, with 17 bases between the two ends. The CDR3 is CASTIGAGFGYTF. CDR3 coding DNA: TGTGCCAGCACCATAGGGGCTGGTTTCGGCTACACCTTC.

This chain uses TRBV28 with TRBJ2-7; 9 positions agree with TRBD1. Trimming removed 5 bases from V and 5 bases from J; junction bases left unmatched: 10. Germline V CDR1 and CDR2: MDHEN, SYDVKM. This CDR3 contains 15 residues. The CDR3 nucleotides read TGTGCCAGCAGTGGCCCCGGGACAGGGAAACACGAGCAGTACTTC. Amino acids: CASSGPGTGKHEQYF.

This clonotype was recorded at least ten times. V and J are TRBV6-5 and TRBJ2-6; TRBD1 matches at 8 bases. Germline V CDR1 and CDR2: MNHEY, SVGAGI. This CDR3 has 15 residues. With V trimmed by 5 bases and J by 5 bases, 5 bases remained unmatched. The CDR3 DNA reads as TGTGCCAGCAGTCGCGACAGGGGTAGGGCCAACGTCCTGACTTTC. Translated: CASSRDRGRANVLTF.

The chain combines TRBV27 with TRBJ1-1; 7 bases line up with TRBD1. The germline V gene encodes CDR1 MNHEY and CDR2 SMNVEV (reference sequence). CDR3 length equals 13 residues. V shed 6 bases, J shed 6 bases, and the junction held 7 bases outside the gene matches. DNA for the CDR3: TGTGCCAGCAGAGACAGGGAATGGGCTGAAGCTTTCTTT. This codes for CASRDREWAEAFF.

This clonotype was observed many times. This sequence joins TRBV27 and TRBJ2-1; 7 bases fit TRBD2. V gave up 4 bases and J gave up 0 bases; unmatched junction bases: 6. CDR1 and CDR2 (germline): MNHEY, SMNVEV (reference sequence). This CDR3 is built from 16 residues. The CDR3 nucleotides read TGTGCCAGCAGTTCACTAGCGTCAAGCTCCTACAATGAGCAGTTCTTC. Translated: CASSSLASSSYNEQFF.

This clonotype has a count of ten or more. The chain links TRBV7-3 to TRBJ2-5; D gene unclear. V was trimmed by 3 bases and J by 5 bases, leaving 1 base between them. The CDR3 consists of 10 residues. CDR1 and CDR2 (germline): SGHTA, FQGTGA. This CDR3 reads CASSFETQYF. The DNA for the CDR3 is TGTGCCAGCAGCTTCGAGACCCAGTACTTC.

There are many counts of this clonotype. The chain is built from TRBV30 and TRBJ1-5; TRBD1 might be the D (5 bases). The CDR3 extends over 13 amino acids. From germline, CDR1 is GTSNPN and CDR2 SVGIG (reference sequence). Trimming removed 5 bases at V and 3 bases at J, with 11 bases between. CDR3 bases: TGTGCCTGGGGGGGACTGGACAATCAGCCCCAGCATTTT. Its protein is CAWGGLDNQPQHF.

In DNA form, the CDR3 reads TGTGCCTGGAGGGGGACAGGGGTCTCAGGGACCCAGTACTTC. Translating it yields CAWRGTGVSGTQYF. This chain connects TRBV30 to TRBJ2-5; 10 nucleotides match TRBD1. The CDR3 spans 14 residues. The J segment lost 7 bases and the V segment lost 3 bases, leaving 8 bases of the junction unmatched. Per germline, CDR1 GTSNPN and CDR2 SVGIG (reference sequence).

The rearrangement links TRBV20-1 to TRBJ1-5; D is possibly TRBD1 (6 bases). The germline CDR1 and CDR2 sequences are DFQATT and SNEGSKA (reference sequence). The CDR3 is 12 residues long. With 4 bases removed from V and 7 bases from J, the gap between germline ends came to 11 bases. CDR3 amino acids: CSANLQGQPQHF. CDR3 nucleotide sequence: TGCAGTGCTAACCTACAGGGCCAGCCCCAGCATTTT.

The V gene is TRBV10-1, the J gene TRBJ2-5; D unresolved. Trimming shortened V by 0 bases and J by 0 bases, and 5 bases separated the two germline ends. Germline loops: CDR1 WNHNN, CDR2 SYGVQD (reference sequence). The length of the CDR3 is 14 residues. The CDR3 loop reads CASSESRNQETQYF. The CDR3 DNA reads TGCGCCAGCAGTGAGTCCAGAAACCAAGAGACCCAGTACTTC.

This clonotype was seen at least ten times. This chain links TRBV28 with TRBJ1-6, with 7 bases fitting TRBD1. V shed 5 bases, J shed 5 bases, and the junction held 6 bases outside the gene matches. Germline values: CDR1 MDHEN, CDR2 SYDVKM. This CDR3 is built from 15 residues. The CDR3 protein is CASSLRDRHNSPLHF. CDR3 nucleotides: TGTGCCAGCAGTCTCCGGGACAGACATAATTCACCCCTCCACTTT.

CDR3 sequence reads: CASSLGGRYEQYF. The CDR3 DNA is TGTGCCAGCAGCTTAGGCGGGAGATACGAGCAGTACTTC. The gene calls are TRBV7-2 and TRBJ2-7; 7 bases line up with TRBD2. The trim removed 1 base at V and 4 bases at J, leaving 1 base unmatched. The CDR3 covers 13 residues. The V gene's germline CDR1 is SGHTA and CDR2 FQGNSA.